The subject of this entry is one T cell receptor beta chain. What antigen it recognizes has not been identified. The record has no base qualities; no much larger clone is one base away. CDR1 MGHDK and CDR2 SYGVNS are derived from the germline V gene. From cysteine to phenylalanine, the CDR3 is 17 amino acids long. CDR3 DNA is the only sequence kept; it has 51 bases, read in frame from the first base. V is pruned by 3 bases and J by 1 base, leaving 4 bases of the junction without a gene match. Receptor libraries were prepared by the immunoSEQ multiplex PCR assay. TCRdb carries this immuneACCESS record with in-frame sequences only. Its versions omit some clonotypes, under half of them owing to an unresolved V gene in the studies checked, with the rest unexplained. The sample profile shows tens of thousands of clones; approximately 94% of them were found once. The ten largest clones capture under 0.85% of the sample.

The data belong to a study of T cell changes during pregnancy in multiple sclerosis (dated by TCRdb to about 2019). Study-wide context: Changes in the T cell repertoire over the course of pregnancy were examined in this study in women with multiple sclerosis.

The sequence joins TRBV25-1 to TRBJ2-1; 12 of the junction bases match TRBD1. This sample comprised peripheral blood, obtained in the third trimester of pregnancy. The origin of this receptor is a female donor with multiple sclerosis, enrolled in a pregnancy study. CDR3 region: CASSDLGQGASYNEQFF. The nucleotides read TGTGCCAGCAGTGACTTGGGACAGGGGGCGTCCTACAATGAGCAGTTCTTC.